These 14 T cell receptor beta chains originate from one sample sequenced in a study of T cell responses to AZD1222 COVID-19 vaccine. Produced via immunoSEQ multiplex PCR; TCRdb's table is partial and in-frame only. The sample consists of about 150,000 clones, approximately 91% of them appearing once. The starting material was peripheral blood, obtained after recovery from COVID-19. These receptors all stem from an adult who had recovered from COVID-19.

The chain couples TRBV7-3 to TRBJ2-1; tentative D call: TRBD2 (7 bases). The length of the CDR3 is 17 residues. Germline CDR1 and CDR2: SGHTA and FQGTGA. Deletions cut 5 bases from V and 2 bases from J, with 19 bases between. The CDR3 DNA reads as TGTGCCAGCAGCGATTTGGAGGGGGGGAGGACCTACAATGAGCAGTTCTTC. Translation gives CASSDLEGGRTYNEQFF.

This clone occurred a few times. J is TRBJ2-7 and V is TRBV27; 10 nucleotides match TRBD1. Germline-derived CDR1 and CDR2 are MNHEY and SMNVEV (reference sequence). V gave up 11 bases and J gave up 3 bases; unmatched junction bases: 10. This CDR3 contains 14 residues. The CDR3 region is CAATSGTGVYEQYF. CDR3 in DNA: TGTGCCGCGACAAGCGGGACAGGGGTCTACGAGCAGTACTTC.

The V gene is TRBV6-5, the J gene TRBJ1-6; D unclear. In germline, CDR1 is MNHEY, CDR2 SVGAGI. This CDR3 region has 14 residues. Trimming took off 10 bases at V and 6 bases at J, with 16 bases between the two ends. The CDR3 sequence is CAIAFGPSNSPLHF. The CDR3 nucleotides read TGTGCCATTGCTTTTGGGCCATCTAATTCACCCCTCCACTTT.

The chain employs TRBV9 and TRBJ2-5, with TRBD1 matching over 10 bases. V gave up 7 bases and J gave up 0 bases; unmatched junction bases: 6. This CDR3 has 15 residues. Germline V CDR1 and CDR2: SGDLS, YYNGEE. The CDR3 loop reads CASAGQGGNQETQYF. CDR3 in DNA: TGTGCCAGCGCAGGACAGGGGGGAAACCAAGAGACCCAGTACTTC.

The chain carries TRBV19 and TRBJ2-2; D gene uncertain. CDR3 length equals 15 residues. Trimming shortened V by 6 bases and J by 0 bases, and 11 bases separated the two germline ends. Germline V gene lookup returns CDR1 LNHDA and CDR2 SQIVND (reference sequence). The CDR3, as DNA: TGTGCCAGTAGCCCGTACACGGCGAACACCGGGGAGCTGTTTTTT. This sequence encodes CASSPYTANTGELFF. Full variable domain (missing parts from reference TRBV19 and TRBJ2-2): DGGITQSPKYLFRKEGQNVTLSCEQNLNHDAMYWYRQDPGQGLRLIYYSQIVNDFQKGDIAEGYSVSREKKESFPLTVTSAQKNPTAFYLCASSPYTANTGELFFGEGSRLTVL.

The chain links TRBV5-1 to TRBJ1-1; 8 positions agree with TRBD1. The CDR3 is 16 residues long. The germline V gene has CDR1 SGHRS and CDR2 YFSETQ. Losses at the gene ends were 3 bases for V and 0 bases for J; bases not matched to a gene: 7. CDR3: CASSSIPGQVNTEAFF. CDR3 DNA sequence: TGCGCCAGCAGCTCTATACCGGGACAGGTGAACACTGAAGCTTTCTTT.

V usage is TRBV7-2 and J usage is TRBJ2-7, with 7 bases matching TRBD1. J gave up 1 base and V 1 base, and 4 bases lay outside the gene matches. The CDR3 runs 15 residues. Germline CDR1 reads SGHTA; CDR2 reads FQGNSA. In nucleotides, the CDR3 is TGTGCCAGCAGCTTAGACGCAGGGGGATCCTACGAGCAGTACTTC. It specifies CASSLDAGGSYEQYF.

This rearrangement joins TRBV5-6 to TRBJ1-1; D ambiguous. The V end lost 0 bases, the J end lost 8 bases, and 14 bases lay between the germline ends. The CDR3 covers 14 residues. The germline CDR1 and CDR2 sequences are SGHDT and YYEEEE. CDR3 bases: TGTGCCAGCAGCTTGGCCCCAACAGCTCCAGAAGCTTTCTTT. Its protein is CASSLAPTAPEAFF.

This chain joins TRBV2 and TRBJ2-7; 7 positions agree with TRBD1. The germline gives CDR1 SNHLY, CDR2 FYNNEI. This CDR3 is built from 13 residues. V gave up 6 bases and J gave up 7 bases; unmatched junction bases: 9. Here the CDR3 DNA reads TGTGCCAGCAGCCTAAGGACAGGTCTTGAGCAGTACTTC. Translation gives CASSLRTGLEQYF. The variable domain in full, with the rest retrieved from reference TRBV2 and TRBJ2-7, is EPEVTQTPSHQVTQMGQEVILRCVPISNHLYFYWYRQILGQKVEFLVSFYNNEISEKSEIFDDQFSVERPDGSNFTLKIRSTKLEDSAMYFCASSLRTGLEQYFGPGTRLTVT.

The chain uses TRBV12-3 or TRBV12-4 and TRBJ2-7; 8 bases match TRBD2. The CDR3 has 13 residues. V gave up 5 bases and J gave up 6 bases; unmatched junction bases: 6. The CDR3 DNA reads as TGTGCCAGCAGTAGTCTAGCGGGTTTCGAGCAGTACTTC. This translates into CASSSLAGFEQYF.

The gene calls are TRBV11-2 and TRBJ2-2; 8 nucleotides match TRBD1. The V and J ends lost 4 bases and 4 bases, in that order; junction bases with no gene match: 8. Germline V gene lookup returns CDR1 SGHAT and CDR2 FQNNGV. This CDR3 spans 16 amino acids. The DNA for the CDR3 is TGTGCCAGCAGCTGGCCCCGGACAGGGAGCACCGGGGAGCTGTTTTTT. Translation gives CASSWPRTGSTGELFF.

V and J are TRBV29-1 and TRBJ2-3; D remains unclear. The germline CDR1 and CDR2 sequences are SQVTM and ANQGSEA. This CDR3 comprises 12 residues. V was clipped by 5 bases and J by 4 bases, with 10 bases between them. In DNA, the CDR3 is TGCAGCGTTATTAAAGGCCCAGATACGCAGTATTTT. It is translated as CSVIKGPDTQYF.

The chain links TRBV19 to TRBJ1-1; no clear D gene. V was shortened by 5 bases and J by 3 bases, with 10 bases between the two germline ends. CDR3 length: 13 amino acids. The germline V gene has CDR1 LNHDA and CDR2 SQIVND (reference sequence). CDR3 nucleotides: TGTGCCAGTAGTGCTGCATCATACACTGAAGCTTTCTTT. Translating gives CASSAASYTEAFF.

CDR3 region: CASSKVATSSYNEQFF. The CDR3 coding sequence is TGTGCCAGCAGTAAGGTGGCTACCAGCTCCTACAATGAGCAGTTCTTC. The chain recombines TRBV7-9 with TRBJ2-1, with D unresolved. The germline V and J ends were trimmed by 6 bases and 0 bases, with 15 bases remaining between them. In germline, CDR1 is SEHNR, CDR2 FQNEAQ (reference sequence). The CDR3 loop spans 16 amino acids.